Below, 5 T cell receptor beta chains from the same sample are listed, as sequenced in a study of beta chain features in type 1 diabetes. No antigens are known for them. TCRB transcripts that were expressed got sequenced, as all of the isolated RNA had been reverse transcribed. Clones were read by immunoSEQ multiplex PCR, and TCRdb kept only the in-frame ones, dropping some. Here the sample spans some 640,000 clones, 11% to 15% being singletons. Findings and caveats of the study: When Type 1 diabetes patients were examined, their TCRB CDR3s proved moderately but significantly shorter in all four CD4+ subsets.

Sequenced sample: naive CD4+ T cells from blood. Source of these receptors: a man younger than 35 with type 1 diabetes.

As DNA, the CDR3 is TGTGCCAGCAGCTTAAGGACTAGCGGGGGTCACAATGAGCAGTTCTTC. It translates to CASSLRTSGGHNEQFF. The chain joins TRBV7-2 to TRBJ2-1, with 13 bases that match TRBD2. With 2 bases clipped from V and 5 bases from J, the junction kept 3 bases outside the gene matches. The CDR3 spans 16 residues. Germline V gene data show CDR1 as SGHTA and CDR2 as FQGNSA.

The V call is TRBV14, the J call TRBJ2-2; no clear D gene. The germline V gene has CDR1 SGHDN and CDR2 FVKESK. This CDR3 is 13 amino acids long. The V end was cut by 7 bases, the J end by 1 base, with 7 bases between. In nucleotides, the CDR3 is TGTGCCAGCAACAGAAAGAACACCGGGGAGCTGTTTTTT. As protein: CASNRKNTGELFF. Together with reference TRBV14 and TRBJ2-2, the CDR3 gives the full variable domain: EAGVTQFPSHSVIEKGQTVTLRCDPISGHDNLYWYRRVMGKEIKFLLHFVKESKQDESGMPNNRFLAERTGGTYSTLKVQPAELEDSGVYFCASNRKNTGELFFGEGSRLTVL.

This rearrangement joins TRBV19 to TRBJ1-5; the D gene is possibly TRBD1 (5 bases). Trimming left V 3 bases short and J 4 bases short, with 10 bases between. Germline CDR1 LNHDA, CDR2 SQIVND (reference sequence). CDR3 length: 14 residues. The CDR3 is CASSIGAGNQPQHF. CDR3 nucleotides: TGTGCCAGTAGTATCGGGGCCGGTAATCAGCCCCAGCATTTT.

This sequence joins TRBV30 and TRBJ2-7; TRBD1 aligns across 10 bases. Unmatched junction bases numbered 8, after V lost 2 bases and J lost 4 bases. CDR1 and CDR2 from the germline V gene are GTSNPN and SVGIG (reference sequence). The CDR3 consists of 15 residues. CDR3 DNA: TGTGCCTGGAGTAGGGGGACAGGGGTCCCATACGAGCAGTACTTC. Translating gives CAWSRGTGVPYEQYF.

CDR3 bases: TGTGCCTGGAGTAAAACAGGGGGCGGGATAGCTAACTATGGCTACACCTTC. Encoded protein: CAWSKTGGGIANYGYTF. The chain has TRBV30 and TRBJ1-2; 9 nucleotides agree with TRBD1. The CDR3 spans 17 residues. Germline V gene sequence: CDR1 GTSNPN, CDR2 SVGIG (reference sequence). The junction had 10 bases not matched to a gene; V was cut back by 2 bases and J by 0 bases.